This section outlines one T cell receptor beta chain sequence together with its context. This sample was included in a study of blood T cell repertoires in COVID-19. Across the study: Italy, Spain and the United States were the sources of the convalescent and acute COVID-19 samples. From T cells, B-cell-depleted T cells, or PBMCs came the material, which was cDNA or gDNA.

Participants were aged about 18 to 89 years, lived in roughly 23 US areas, and enrolled virtually. Original data processing: It was from reference gene primer amplification that nucleated cell counts were estimated. The protocol was immunoSEQ multiplex PCR, while the TCRdb copy is restricted to in-frame clones and leaves out a portion. For V, J and clone size, that table is used; D and trimming come from the DNA. This repertoire shows under 450,000 clones, approximately 90% found once; its top ten account for about 0.9%. V was cut by 5 bases and J by 8 bases, with 12 bases left in between. CDR1 and CDR2 from the germline V gene are SNHLY and FYNNEI. The CDR3 extends over 12 amino acids.

Source material: PBMCs or T cells enriched from blood (not recorded which). This sequence was found in a woman in her 40s who had been exposed to COVID-19. The V call is TRBV2, the J call TRBJ1-2; D is ambiguous. The DNA of the CDR3 is TGTGCCAGCAGTTATGGGGAGTTCGGCTACACCTTC. Translated, it gives CASSYGEFGYTF. The entire variable domain, with the rest obtained from reference TRBV2 and TRBJ1-2, is as follows: EPEVTQTPSHQVTQMGQEVILRCVPISNHLYFYWYRQILGQKVEFLVSFYNNEISEKSEIFDDQFSVERPDGSNFTLKIRSTKLEDSAMYFCASSYGEFGYTFGSGTRLTVV.